These 11 T cell receptor beta chains came from one sample sequenced in a study of shared clonotypes between healthy human individuals. Here immunoSEQ multiplex PCR was the method, and the copy in TCRdb shows in-frame clones only, minus some. The table has over a million clones, 95% to 97% seen once. Sequencing was done on a sample of naive CD4+ T cells sorted from blood. Subset given: CD45RA+ positively selected. The receptors were sampled from a man aged 30-40 years in good health.

Worth noting for this clone: Other DNA sequences in the same sample also yield this CDR3. The V gene is TRBV5-4, the J gene TRBJ2-1; a weak D match, TRBD2 (6 bases). Trimming shortened V by 0 bases and J by 5 bases, and 12 bases separated the two germline ends. The germline V gene has CDR1 SGHNT and CDR2 YYREEE (reference sequence). CDR3 length: 15 residues. This chain's CDR3 is CASSLVLAGNNEQFF. CDR3 DNA sequence: TGTGCCAGCAGCTTGGTACTAGCTGGGAACAATGAGCAGTTCTTC.

The V gene is TRBV6-5, the J gene TRBJ2-3; D is possibly TRBD2 (5 bases). Germline CDR1 MNHEY, CDR2 SVGAGI. This CDR3 comprises 16 residues. V gave up 0 bases and J gave up 0 bases, with 10 bases separating them. CDR3 residues: CASSYSLAASTDTQYF. The CDR3 coding sequence is TGTGCCAGCAGTTACTCCCTAGCCGCTAGCACAGATACGCAGTATTTT.

This chain connects TRBV19 to TRBJ2-5; a weak D match, TRBD2 (5 bases). The CDR3 sequence is 13 residues long. The germline CDR1 and CDR2 sequences are LNHDA and SQIVND (reference sequence). V was shortened by 3 bases and J by 5 bases, with 10 bases between the two germline ends. The CDR3 loop reads CASSMGRGETQYF. CDR3 sequence (DNA): TGTGCCAGTAGTATGGGCAGAGGGGAGACCCAGTACTTC.

The chain uses TRBV2 and TRBJ1-1; 7 bases align to TRBD1. Germline V gene data show CDR1 as SNHLY and CDR2 as FYNNEI. Germline trimming cut 2 bases from V and 4 bases from J; bases unmatched to any gene: 7. The CDR3 sequence is 15 residues long. In DNA form, the CDR3 reads TGTGCCAGCAGTGAACTCGGGCCAGGGGGCACTGAAGCTTTCTTT. It specifies CASSELGPGGTEAFF. Variable domain in full (rest from reference TRBV2 and TRBJ1-1): EPEVTQTPSHQVTQMGQEVILRCVPISNHLYFYWYRQILGQKVEFLVSFYNNEISEKSEIFDDQFSVERPDGSNFTLKIRSTKLEDSAMYFCASSELGPGGTEAFFGQGTRLTVV.

The chain uses TRBV4-3 and TRBJ2-3; either TRBD1 or TRBD2 may supply D (5 bases each). The CDR3 totals 16 residues. The ends were cut back, 1 base at V and 3 bases at J, with 14 bases in the middle. CDR1 LGHNA and CDR2 YSLEER come from the germline V gene. CDR3 loop: CASSQAGRAKTDTQYF. The CDR3 nucleotides are TGCGCCAGCAGCCAAGCGGGACGAGCTAAGACAGATACGCAGTATTTT.

CDR3: CASSFVLSGANVLTF. The CDR3 DNA reads as TGTGCCAGCAGCTTTGTTCTATCTGGGGCCAACGTCCTGACTTTC. V usage is TRBV5-4 and J usage is TRBJ2-6; D is unresolved. There are 15 residues in the CDR3. The V gene lost 2 bases and the J gene lost 1 base, with 7 bases spanning the gap. Germline CDR1 reads SGHNT; CDR2 reads YYREEE (reference sequence).

The rearrangement uses TRBV7-2 and TRBJ2-5, with D possibly being TRBD1 (5 bases). CDR1 SGHTA and CDR2 FQGNSA come from the germline V gene. The CDR3 has 13 amino acids. Trimming pared 5 bases from V and 2 bases from J, leaving 9 bases between. CDR3 bases: TGTGCCAGCAGCATGACAGTACAAGAGACCCAGTACTTC. Translated, it gives CASSMTVQETQYF.

The gene calls are TRBV18 and TRBJ2-1; D may correspond to TRBD1 or TRBD2 (5 bases each). The CDR3 has 12 amino acids. Germline CDR1 reads KGHSH; CDR2 reads LQKENI. Between the trimmed V and J ends, which lost 6 bases and 9 bases, there was a span of 12 bases. This chain's CDR3 is CASSLGAPEQFF. The CDR3 DNA sequence: TGTGCCAGCTCCCTCGGGGCCCCTGAGCAGTTCTTC.

V usage is TRBV25-1 and J usage is TRBJ2-5; TRBD1 is a possible D gene (5 bases). This CDR3 has 14 amino acids. Germline loops: CDR1 MGHDK, CDR2 SYGVNS. V was pared by 5 bases and J by 2 bases, with 12 bases between. CDR3 residues: CASSMPGPQETQYF. DNA for the CDR3: TGTGCCAGCAGTATGCCAGGGCCTCAAGAGACCCAGTACTTC.

V gene TRBV19 combines with J gene TRBJ1-3; weak D call: TRBD1 (5 bases). Trimming took 7 bases from V and 0 from J, leaving 13 bases between them. The CDR3 loop spans 15 amino acids. Germline-derived CDR1 and CDR2 are LNHDA and SQIVND (reference sequence). The CDR3 protein is CASTGNRISGNTIYF. The CDR3 nucleotides read TGTGCCAGTACCGGGAACAGGATCTCTGGAAACACCATATATTTT.

The V call is TRBV9, the J call TRBJ2-1; D is uncertain. The CDR3 has 12 residues. The V and J ends lost 4 bases and 2 bases respectively, with 4 bases between them. CDR1 is SGDLS and CDR2 is YYNGEE in the germline V gene. This CDR3 reads CASSSPYNEQFF. The CDR3 nucleotides are TGTGCCAGCAGCTCCCCCTACAATGAGCAGTTCTTC. Complete variable domain (other parts from reference TRBV9 and TRBJ2-1): DSGVTQTPKHLITATGQRVTLRCSPRSGDLSVYWYQQSLDQGLQFLIQYYNGEERAKGNILERFSAQQFPDLHSELNLSSLELGDSALYFCASSSPYNEQFFGPGTRLTVL.